These 10 T cell receptor beta chains were sequenced from one sample in a study of blood T cell repertoires in COVID-19. The method was immunoSEQ multiplex PCR; TCRdb's version includes in-frame clones alone and lacks a portion of them. Of about 150,000 clones listed, 83% are singletons. The sequenced material came from peripheral blood. Every receptor here comes from a woman of 80 years or more with acute or convalescent COVID-19.

As concerns this clone: Compared with germline, one end of the junction differs, possibly owing to a read error. This rearrangement joins TRBV24-1 to TRBJ1-1; no firm D call. The germline CDR1 and CDR2 sequences are KGHDR and SFDVKD. CDR3 length: 12 amino acids. This CDR3 reads CATSDTGSGPHF. DNA for the CDR3: TGTGCCACCAGTGACACGGGATCCGGGCCCCACTTT.

A single count supports this clone. This chain connects TRBV5-1 to TRBJ2-2; TRBD1 agrees at 7 bases. The V and J ends lost 8 bases and 0 bases, in that order; junction bases with no gene match: 13. The CDR3 totals 17 residues. Germline lookup yields CDR1 SGHRS and CDR2 YFSETQ. The CDR3 nucleotides are TGCGCCAGAAGTCCGGGACAGATACCTACGAACACCGGGGAGCTGTTTTTT. Its protein product is CARSPGQIPTNTGELFF.

The chain uses TRBV3-1 (or the pseudogene TRBV3-2) and TRBJ1-1; possibly TRBD1 for D (6 bases). Germline CDR1 and CDR2: LGHDT and YNNKEL (reference sequence). The germline V and J ends were trimmed by 1 base and 4 bases, with 13 bases remaining between them. The CDR3 runs 15 residues. The CDR3 DNA reads TGTGCCAGCAGCCAAGGGGTTCAGGGGAGCACTGAAGCTTTCTTT. As protein: CASSQGVQGSTEAFF.

The V call is TRBV6-5, the J call TRBJ1-1; D perhaps matches TRBD1 (5 bases). Germline-derived CDR1 and CDR2 are MNHEY and SVGAGI. Trimming removed 2 bases at V and 3 bases at J, with 13 bases between. This CDR3 has 15 residues. CDR3 loop: CASSYRSGGHTEAFF. CDR3 in DNA: TGTGCCAGCAGTTACCGCTCGGGGGGTCACACTGAAGCTTTCTTT.

The genes are TRBV5-6 and TRBJ1-1; D might be TRBD1 (5 bases). This CDR3 contains 15 residues. Germline V gives CDR1 SGHDT, CDR2 YYEEEE. Trimming took 4 bases from V and 0 from J, leaving 13 bases between them. CDR3 residues: CASSPPGRVNTEAFF. The CDR3 nucleotides read TGTGCCAGCAGCCCTCCGGGCAGGGTGAACACTGAAGCTTTCTTT.

The V gene is TRBV9, the J gene TRBJ2-5; D call uncertain. There are 15 residues in the CDR3. Trimming shortened V by 0 bases and J by 2 bases, and 11 bases separated the two germline ends. CDR1 SGDLS and CDR2 YYNGEE come from the germline V gene. CDR3 bases: TGTGCCAGCAGCGTAGTAGGCAGCGATCAAGAGACCCAGTACTTC. Amino acids: CASSVVGSDQETQYF.

The V and J genes are TRBV7-9 and TRBJ2-3; 7 bases are a match to TRBD2. The germline CDR1 and CDR2 sequences are SEHNR and FQNEAQ (reference sequence). The CDR3 consists of 16 residues. Trimming removed 1 base from V and 5 bases from J; junction bases left unmatched: 9. CDR3 loop: CASSLGGGRGRDTQYF. In DNA, the CDR3 is TGTGCCAGCAGCTTAGGCGGCGGGAGAGGAAGAGATACGCAGTATTTT.

This rearrangement joins TRBV2 to TRBJ2-3; TRBD2 aligns across 9 bases. Per the germline V gene, CDR1 is SNHLY and CDR2 is FYNNEI. Trimming removed 5 bases from V and 4 bases from J; junction bases left unmatched: 7. The CDR3 extends over 15 amino acids. The CDR3 spells CASSSSGIMADTQYF. DNA of the CDR3: TGTGCCAGCAGTTCTAGCGGGATAATGGCAGATACGCAGTATTTT.

The CDR3 loop reads CSVVGTAGLGEQFF. The CDR3 DNA reads TGCAGCGTTGTAGGGACAGCCGGCCTGGGTGAGCAGTTCTTC. The gene calls are TRBV29-1 and TRBJ2-1, with 7 bases matching TRBD1. Germline-derived CDR1 and CDR2 are SQVTM and ANQGSEA. The CDR3 loop spans 14 amino acids. V trimming: 4 bases; J trimming: 9 bases; junction bases outside the gene matches: 12.

The V call is TRBV5-1, the J call TRBJ2-1; 7 positions agree with TRBD2. There are 15 residues in the CDR3. The germline gives CDR1 SGHRS, CDR2 YFSETQ. V was clipped by 5 bases and J by 2 bases; unmatched bases: 7. CDR3 in DNA: TGCGCCAGCAGAGCTAGCGGTCCCCCCTACAATGAGCAGTTCTTC. It is translated as CASRASGPPYNEQFF.